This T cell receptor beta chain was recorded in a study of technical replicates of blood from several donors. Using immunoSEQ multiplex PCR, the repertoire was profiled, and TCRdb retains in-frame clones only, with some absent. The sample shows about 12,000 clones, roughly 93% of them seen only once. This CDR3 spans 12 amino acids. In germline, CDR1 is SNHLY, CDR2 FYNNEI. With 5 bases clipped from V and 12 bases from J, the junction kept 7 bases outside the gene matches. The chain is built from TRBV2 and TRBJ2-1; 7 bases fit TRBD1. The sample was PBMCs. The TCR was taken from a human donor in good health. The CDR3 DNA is TGTGCCAGCAGTCGAAGGACAGGTGGGCAGTTCTTC. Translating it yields CASSRRTGGQFF. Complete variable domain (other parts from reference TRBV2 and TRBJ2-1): EPEVTQTPSHQVTQMGQEVILRCVPISNHLYFYWYRQILGQKVEFLVSFYNNEISEKSEIFDDQFSVERPDGSNFTLKIRSTKLEDSAMYFCASSRRTGGQFFGPGTRLTVL.